This record looks at one T cell receptor (beta chain) sequence and its context. The antigen is not known. The data belong to a study of T cell responses to AZD1222 COVID-19 vaccine. The CDR3 is 14 residues long. CDR1 is SNHLY, CDR2 FYNNEI, per germline. V shed 3 bases and J shed 5 bases, with 13 bases lying between them. General study results and limits: Baseline serology detected seropositivity in only six or seven AZD1222 recipients.

TCRdb keeps only in-frame clones here, not all; method: immunoSEQ multiplex PCR. Altogether around 120,000 clones are present, more than 70% being singletons, with the ten largest covering approximately 3.4%. The TCR comes from an adult who received the AZD1222 COVID-19 vaccine. The chain carries TRBV2 and TRBJ2-5; perhaps TRBD2 as D (6 bases). Sequencing used peripheral blood, obtained 28 days after the second AZD1222 dose. Here the CDR3 reads CASSDYGTGETQYF. CDR3 bases: TGTGCCAGCAGTGATTATGGGACTGGGGAGACCCAGTACTTC.